Following are 8 T cell receptor beta chains from one sample sequenced in a study of blood T cell repertoires in COVID-19. The table came from immunoSEQ multiplex PCR; TCRdb's copy has only in-frame clones and leaves some out. The sample includes over 250,000 clones, 80% to 90% of them seen just once. Sequenced sample: peripheral blood. The receptor set was obtained from a woman between 45 and 65 years old who had recovered from COVID-19.

The chain's CDR3 is CASSLEQSSSSYEQYF. The CDR3 coding sequence is TGTGCCAGCAGTTTAGAACAGTCTTCGAGCTCCTACGAGCAGTACTTC. The rearrangement uses TRBV27 and TRBJ2-7, with D uncertain. CDR1 is MNHEY and CDR2 is SMNVEV in the germline V gene (reference sequence). CDR3 length: 16 residues. Trimming took off 2 bases at V and 0 bases at J, with 14 bases between the two ends.

This chain uses TRBV6-6 with TRBJ1-1; D remains unclear. V was shortened by 2 bases and J by 0 bases, with 10 bases between the two germline ends. Germline V gene lookup returns CDR1 MNHNY and CDR2 SVGAGI (reference sequence). The CDR3 spans 15 residues. The CDR3 reads CASSYPRVLNTEAFF. CDR3 nucleotide sequence: TGTGCCAGCAGTTACCCCCGGGTCTTGAACACTGAAGCTTTCTTT.

The chain carries TRBV6-2 or TRBV6-3 and TRBJ2-1, with D tentatively TRBD1 (5 bases). This CDR3 contains 14 residues. V lost 6 bases to trimming and J lost 7 bases, with 16 bases between them. Germline V gene lookup returns CDR1 MNHEY and CDR2 SVGEGT. The CDR3 spells CASSDSLLRNEQFF. In DNA, the CDR3 is TGTGCCAGCAGCGACAGTCTGTTGAGGAATGAGCAGTTCTTC.

V is TRBV6-5 and J is TRBJ1-6; perhaps TRBD1 as D (6 bases). CDR3 length equals 15 residues. The germline V gene encodes CDR1 MNHEY and CDR2 SVGAGI. The ends were cut back, 5 bases at V and 1 base at J, with 9 bases in the middle. CDR3 in amino acids: CASSPTGSYNSPLHF. In DNA, the CDR3 is TGTGCCAGCAGTCCAACAGGGTCCTATAATTCACCCCTCCACTTT.

The chain couples TRBV19 to TRBJ1-2; TRBD1 aligns across 7 bases. This CDR3 has 14 residues. With V trimmed by 8 bases and J by 5 bases, 11 bases remained unmatched. Germline CDR1 reads LNHDA; CDR2 reads SQIVND (reference sequence). CDR3 in DNA: TGTGCCAGTGGTGACAGGGCCTTTCCTTATGGCTACACCTTC. Amino acid sequence: CASGDRAFPYGYTF.

This clone came up many times. This rearrangement joins TRBV28 to TRBJ1-2; 7 bases map to TRBD1. CDR3 length: 14 residues. Trimming took 6 bases from V and 8 from J; bases not matched to a gene: 12. Germline V gene lookup returns CDR1 MDHEN and CDR2 SYDVKM. The CDR3 sequence: CASRRQGLLAGYTF. For the CDR3, the DNA is TGTGCCAGCAGACGACAGGGCCTCCTGGCGGGCTACACCTTC.

This clone was seen only once. The chain uses TRBV19 and TRBJ2-4; tentatively, D is TRBD1 (5 bases). The V and J ends lost 8 bases and 2 bases respectively, with 16 bases between them. This CDR3 is built from 15 residues. Looked up from germline, CDR1 is LNHDA and CDR2 is SQIVND (reference sequence). CDR3 coding DNA: TGTGCCAGTTCTTCTCAGGGTGTTACCAAAAACATTCAGTACTTC. Its translation: CASSSQGVTKNIQYF. The full variable domain, its missing parts supplied by reference TRBV19 and TRBJ2-4, is DGGITQSPKYLFRKEGQNVTLSCEQNLNHDAMYWYRQDPGQGLRLIYYSQIVNDFQKGDIAEGYSVSREKKESFPLTVTSAQKNPTAFYLCASSSQGVTKNIQYFGAGTRLSVL.

The chain carries TRBV28 and TRBJ1-3; weak D call: TRBD1 (5 bases). This CDR3 is 16 amino acids long. Germline V lookup: CDR1 MDHEN, CDR2 SYDVKM. Trimming removed 6 bases at V and 1 base at J, with 16 bases between. CDR3 nucleotides: TGTGCCAGCAGGGGTATCACAGGCGAATCTGGAAACACCATATATTTT. It yields the protein CASRGITGESGNTIYF.